The clone carrying this T cell receptor (beta chain) was observed a few times. Its antigen is currently unknown. This sample was included in a study of cytotoxic CD8 clonotypes in ibrutinib-treated CLL. In the study overall: After median about 71 months, about 14 stayed in remission, about 12 progressed; responses around 25 partial, 2 complete.

Findings and caveats of the study: The study found clonality rose at ibrutinib response, then fell toward baseline at progression.

Some clones are missing from TCRdb's copy, which holds only in-frame ones; the method was immunoSEQ multiplex PCR. This table has 190,000 or so clones, around 72% appearing once. The clonotype originates from a human donor with chronic lymphocytic leukemia. The specimen comprised PBMCs, sampled after 24 months of ibrutinib treatment.

The CDR3 protein is CASSRVSYEQYF. For the CDR3, the DNA is TGTGCCAGCAGCAGGGTCTCCTACGAGCAGTACTTC. V gene TRBV2 combines with J gene TRBJ2-7; D is possibly TRBD1 (5 bases). The V gene lost 6 bases and the J gene lost 0 bases, with 6 bases spanning the gap. Germline assignment: CDR1 SNHLY and CDR2 FYNNEI. CDR3 length: 12 residues.